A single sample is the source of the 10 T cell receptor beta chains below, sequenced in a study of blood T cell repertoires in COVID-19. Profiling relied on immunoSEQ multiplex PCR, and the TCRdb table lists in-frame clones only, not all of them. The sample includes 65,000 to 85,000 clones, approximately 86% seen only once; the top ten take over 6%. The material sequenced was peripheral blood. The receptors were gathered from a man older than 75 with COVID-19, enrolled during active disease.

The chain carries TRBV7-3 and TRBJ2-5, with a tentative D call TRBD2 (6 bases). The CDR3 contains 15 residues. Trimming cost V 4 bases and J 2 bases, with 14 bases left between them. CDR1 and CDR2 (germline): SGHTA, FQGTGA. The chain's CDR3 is CASSSRPGVQETQYF. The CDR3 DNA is TGTGCCAGCAGCTCCCGACCGGGAGTACAAGAGACCCAGTACTTC.

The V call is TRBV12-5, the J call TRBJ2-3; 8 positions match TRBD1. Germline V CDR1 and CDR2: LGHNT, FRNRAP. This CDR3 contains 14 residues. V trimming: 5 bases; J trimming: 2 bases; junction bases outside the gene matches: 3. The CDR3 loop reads CASGQGAHTDTQYF. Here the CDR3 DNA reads TGTGCTAGTGGTCAGGGGGCGCACACAGATACGCAGTATTTT.

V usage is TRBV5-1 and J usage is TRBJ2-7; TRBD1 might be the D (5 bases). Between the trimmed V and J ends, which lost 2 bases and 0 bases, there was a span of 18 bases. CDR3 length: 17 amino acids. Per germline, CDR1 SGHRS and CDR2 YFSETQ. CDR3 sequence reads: CASSFVGLDSFSYEQYF. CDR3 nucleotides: TGCGCCAGCAGCTTTGTAGGCCTCGACAGTTTCTCCTACGAGCAGTACTTC.

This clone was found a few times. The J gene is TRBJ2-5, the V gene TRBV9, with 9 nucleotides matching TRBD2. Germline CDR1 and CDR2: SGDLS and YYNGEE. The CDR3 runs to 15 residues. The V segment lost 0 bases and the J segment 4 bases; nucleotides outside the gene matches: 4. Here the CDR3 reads CASSVVGLARETQYF. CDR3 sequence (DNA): TGTGCCAGCAGCGTAGTGGGACTAGCTCGAGAGACCCAGTACTTC.

CDR3 nucleotide sequence: TGTGCCAGCAGCTTTGCAGGGTTGAGCACAGATACGCAGTATTTT. Its translation is CASSFAGLSTDTQYF. The chain has TRBV7-2 and TRBJ2-3; perhaps TRBD1 as D (5 bases). The CDR3 runs to 15 residues. Germline V gene lookup returns CDR1 SGHTA and CDR2 FQGNSA. V dropped 3 bases and J dropped 0 bases, with 10 bases sitting between them.

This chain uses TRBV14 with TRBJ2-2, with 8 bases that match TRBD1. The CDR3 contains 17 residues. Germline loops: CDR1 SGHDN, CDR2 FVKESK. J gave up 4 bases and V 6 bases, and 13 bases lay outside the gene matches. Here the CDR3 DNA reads TGTGCCAGCAGTCTAAAGGGCGGGACAGGCCTCACCGGGGAGCTGTTTTTT. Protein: CASSLKGGTGLTGELFF.

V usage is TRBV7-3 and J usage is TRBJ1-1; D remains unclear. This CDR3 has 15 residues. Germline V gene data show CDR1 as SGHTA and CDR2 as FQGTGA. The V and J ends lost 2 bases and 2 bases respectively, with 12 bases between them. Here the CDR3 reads CASSLSGVPNTEAFF. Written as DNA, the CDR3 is TGTGCCAGCAGCTTATCGGGAGTACCTAACACTGAAGCTTTCTTT.

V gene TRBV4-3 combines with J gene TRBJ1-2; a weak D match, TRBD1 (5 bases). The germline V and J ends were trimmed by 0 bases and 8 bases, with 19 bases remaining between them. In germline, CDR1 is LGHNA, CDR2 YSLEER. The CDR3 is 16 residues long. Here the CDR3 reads CASSQDLAQGLGGYTF. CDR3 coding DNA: TGCGCCAGCAGCCAAGATCTGGCGCAGGGCTTAGGAGGCTACACCTTC.

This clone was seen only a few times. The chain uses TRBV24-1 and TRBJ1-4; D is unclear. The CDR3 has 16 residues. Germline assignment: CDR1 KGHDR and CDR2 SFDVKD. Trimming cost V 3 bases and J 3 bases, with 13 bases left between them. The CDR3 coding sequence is TGTGCCACCAGTGATGGGCGGACGGGATCTAATGAAAAACTGTTTTTT. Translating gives CATSDGRTGSNEKLFF.

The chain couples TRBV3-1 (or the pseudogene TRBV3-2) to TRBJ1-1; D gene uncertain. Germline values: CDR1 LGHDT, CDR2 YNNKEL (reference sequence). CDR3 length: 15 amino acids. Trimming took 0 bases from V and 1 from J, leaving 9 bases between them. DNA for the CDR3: TGTGCCAGCAGCCAAGAGCGTTACAGGAACACTGAAGCTTTCTTT. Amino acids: CASSQERYRNTEAFF.